This TCR beta chain derives from a study of blood T cell repertoires in COVID-19. For the study at large: The origin of the acute and convalescent COVID-19 samples was the United States, Italy and Spain. Sources were T cells, B-cell-depleted T cells, or PBMCs; the material itself was cDNA or gDNA.

Original processing notes: Counts of nucleated cells, estimated from reference gene primer amplification, were obtained. Libraries were prepared by immunoSEQ multiplex PCR; TCRdb keeps only in-frame clonotypes and omits some of them. D and trimming come from the DNA, and the V and J calls and clone size come from that table. The data contain under 200,000 clones, more than 85% of them singletons. The clonotype originates from an elderly woman in a cohort sampled during active or convalescent COVID-19. The specimen sequenced was peripheral blood.

The chain's CDR3 is CAWSQYYGYTF. Here the CDR3 DNA reads TGTGCCTGGAGCCAGTACTATGGCTACACCTTC. The V call is TRBV30, the J call TRBJ1-2, with D hard to call. CDR1 and CDR2 (germline): GTSNPN, SVGIG (reference sequence). V was trimmed by 3 bases and J by 3 bases, leaving 5 bases between them. This CDR3 has 11 amino acids. Looking up the rest from reference TRBV30 and TRBJ1-2 gives the full variable domain: SQTIHQWPATLVQPVGSPLSLECTVEGTSNPNLYWYRQAAGRGLQLLFYSVGIGQISSEVPQNLSASRPQDRQFILSSKKLLLSDSGFYLCAWSQYYGYTFGSGTRLTVV.